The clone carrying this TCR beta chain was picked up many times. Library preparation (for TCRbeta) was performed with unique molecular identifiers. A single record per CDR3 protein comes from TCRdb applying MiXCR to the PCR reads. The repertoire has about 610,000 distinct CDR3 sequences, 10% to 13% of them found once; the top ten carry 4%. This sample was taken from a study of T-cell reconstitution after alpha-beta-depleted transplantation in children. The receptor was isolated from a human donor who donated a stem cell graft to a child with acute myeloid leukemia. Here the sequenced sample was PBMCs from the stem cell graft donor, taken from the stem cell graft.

CDR3 coding DNA: TGCAGCGTTGTTATAGGGGCCAGTTACGAGCAGTACTTC. It is translated as CSVVIGASYEQYF. This chain links TRBV29-1 with TRBJ2-7, with D perhaps matching TRBD1 (5 bases). This CDR3 is 13 amino acids long. Germline V gene lookup returns CDR1 SQVTM and CDR2 ANQGSEA. Trimming pared 4 bases from V and 4 bases from J, leaving 14 bases between.